This record looks at one T cell receptor beta chain sequence and its context. This specimen belongs to a study of blood T cell repertoires in COVID-19. Looking at the study overall: Material from acute and convalescent COVID-19 was sourced from the United States, Italy and Spain.

Profiled with immunoSEQ multiplex PCR; TCRdb holds only in-frame clones, not every one. The sample has a few hundred thousand clones; over 75% are singletons. Germline V gene sequence: CDR1 LGHDT, CDR2 YNNKEL (reference sequence). This CDR3 spans 16 amino acids. The trim removed 3 bases at V and 0 bases at J, leaving 7 bases unmatched. Enrollees, about 18 to 90 years old, lived in about two dozen US areas. V gene TRBV3-1 (or the pseudogene TRBV3-2) combines with J gene TRBJ1-1, with TRBD1 identical over 7 bases. The sequencing sample was made of PBMCs or T cells enriched from blood (not recorded which). This receptor was identified in a man aged 18 to 29 who had recovered from COVID-19. This chain's CDR3 is CASSQPGQIMNTEAFF. In nucleotides, the CDR3 is TGTGCCAGCAGCCAGCCGGGACAGATCATGAACACTGAAGCTTTCTTT.